The T cell receptor beta chain described here comes from a study of T-cell memory formation after mild COVID-19. Overall study results and limits: The study detected some responding clones in pre-infection memory, suggesting cross-reactive memory joined. Day 15 to 85 contracting clones showed balanced CD4/CD8; later expanders leaned CD4+. Shrinking CD4+ clones resided mostly in CM and EM, and CD8+ ones in EMRA.

Ten or more counts support this clonotype. Its matching antigen is unknown. TCR alpha and TCR beta cDNA libraries carrying sample barcodes and UMIs were produced by 5'RACE using constant-segment primers. TCRdb re-derived calls from the 5' RACE reads in MiXCR, one entry per CDR3 protein. The top ten hold approximately 21% of the sample, which has around 320,000 distinct CDR3 sequences, just under 20% seen once. This CDR3 contains 16 residues. J lost 0 bases, V lost 6 bases, and 9 bases had no gene match. Germline values: CDR1 KGHSH, CDR2 LQKENI. Source material: PBMCs or a T cell subset sorted from them (not recorded which). The sequence came from a man younger than 35 who had mild COVID-19 (a few samples of this study predate the infection). Cell type and time point are not known. This chain connects TRBV18 to TRBJ1-1, with 8 positions matching TRBD1. CDR3 protein: CASSTEQGALNTEAFF. CDR3 coding DNA: TGTGCCAGCTCGACGGAGCAGGGGGCGTTGAACACTGAAGCTTTCTTT.